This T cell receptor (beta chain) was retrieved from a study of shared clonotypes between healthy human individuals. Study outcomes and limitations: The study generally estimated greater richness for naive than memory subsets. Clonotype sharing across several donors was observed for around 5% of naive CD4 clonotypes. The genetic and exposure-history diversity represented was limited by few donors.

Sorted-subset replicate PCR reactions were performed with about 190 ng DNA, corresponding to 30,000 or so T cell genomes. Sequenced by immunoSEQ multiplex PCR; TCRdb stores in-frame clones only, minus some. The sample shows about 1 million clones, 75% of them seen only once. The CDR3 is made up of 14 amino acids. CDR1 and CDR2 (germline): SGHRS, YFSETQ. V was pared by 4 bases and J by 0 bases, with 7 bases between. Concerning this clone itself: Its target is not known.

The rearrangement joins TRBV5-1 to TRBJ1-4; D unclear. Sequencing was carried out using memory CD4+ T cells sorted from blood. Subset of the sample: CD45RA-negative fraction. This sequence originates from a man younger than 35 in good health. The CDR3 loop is CASSQYSTNEKLFF. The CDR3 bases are TGCGCCAGCAGCCAATACTCAACTAATGAAAAACTGTTTTTT.